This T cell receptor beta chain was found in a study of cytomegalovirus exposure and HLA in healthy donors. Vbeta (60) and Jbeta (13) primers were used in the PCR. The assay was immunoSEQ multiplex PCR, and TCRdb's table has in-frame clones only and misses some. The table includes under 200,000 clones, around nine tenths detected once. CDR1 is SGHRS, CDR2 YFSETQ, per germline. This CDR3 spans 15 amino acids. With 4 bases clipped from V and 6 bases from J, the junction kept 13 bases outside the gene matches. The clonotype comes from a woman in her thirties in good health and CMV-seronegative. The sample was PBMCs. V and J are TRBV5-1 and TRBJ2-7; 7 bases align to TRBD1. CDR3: CASSPYPRTGSEQYF. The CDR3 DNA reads TGCGCCAGCAGCCCTTACCCTAGGACAGGTTCCGAGCAGTACTTC. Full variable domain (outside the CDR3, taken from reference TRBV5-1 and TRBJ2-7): KAGVTQTPRYLIKTRGQQVTLSCSPISGHRSVSWYQQTPGQGLQFLFEYFSETQRNKGNFPGRFSGRQFSNSRSEMNVSTLELGDSALYLCASSPYPRTGSEQYFGPGTRLTVT.